This T cell receptor beta chain is from a study of cytomegalovirus exposure and HLA in healthy donors. 13 Jbeta primers and 60 Vbeta primers were used for the PCR. Here immunoSEQ multiplex PCR was the method, and the copy in TCRdb shows in-frame clones only, minus some. The table has around 99,000 clones, more than 75% seen once. The CDR3 is 15 amino acids. CDR1 SGHKS and CDR2 YYEKEE come from the germline V gene (reference sequence). The V segment lost 2 bases and the J segment 7 bases; nucleotides outside the gene matches: 4. The sample consisted of PBMCs. The chain couples TRBV5-5 to TRBJ2-2, with 11 nucleotides matching TRBD2. The source of this sequence is a man aged 30 to 45 in good health and CMV-seropositive. DNA for the CDR3: TGTGCCAGCAGCTTTAGCGGGGGGGCCGTCGGGGAGCTGTTTTTT. Protein product: CASSFSGGAVGELFF.